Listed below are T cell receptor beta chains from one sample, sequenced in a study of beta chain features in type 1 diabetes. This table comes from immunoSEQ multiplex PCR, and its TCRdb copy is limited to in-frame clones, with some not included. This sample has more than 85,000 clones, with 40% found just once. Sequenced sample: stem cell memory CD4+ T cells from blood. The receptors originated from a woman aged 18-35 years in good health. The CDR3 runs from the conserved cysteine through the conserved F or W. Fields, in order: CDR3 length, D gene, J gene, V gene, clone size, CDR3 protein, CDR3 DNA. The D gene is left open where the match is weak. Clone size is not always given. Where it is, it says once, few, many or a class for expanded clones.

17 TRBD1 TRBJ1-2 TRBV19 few CASTVSRDRGLNYGYTF TGTGCCAGTACCGTCTCCCGGGACAGGGGCCTTAACTATGGCTACACCTTC
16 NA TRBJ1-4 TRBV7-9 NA CASSLGVLATNEKLFF TGTGCCAGCAGCTTAGGAGTACTAGCAACTAATGAAAAACTGTTTTTT
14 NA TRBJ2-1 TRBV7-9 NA CASSPRELHNEQFF TGTGCCAGCAGCCCGAGGGAGCTGCACAATGAGCAGTTCTTC
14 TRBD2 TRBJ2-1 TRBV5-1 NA CASSLSEREYEQFF TGCGCCAGCAGCTTGTCGGAGCGGGAGTATGAGCAGTTCTTC
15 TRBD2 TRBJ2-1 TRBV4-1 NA CASSQGLFSYNEQFF TGCGCCAGCAGCCAGGGACTATTCTCCTACAATGAGCAGTTCTTC
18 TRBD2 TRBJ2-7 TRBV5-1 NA CASSLGLAGGYIPYEQYF TGCGCCAGCAGCTTAGGACTAGCGGGAGGATACATCCCCTACGAGCAGTACTTC
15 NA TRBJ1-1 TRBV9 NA CASSAGSGSSAEAFF TGTGCCAGCAGCGCAGGTAGTGGCAGTTCAGCTGAAGCTTTCTTT
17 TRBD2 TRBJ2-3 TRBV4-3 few CASSQFLLAGFTDTQYF TGCGCCAGCAGCCAATTTCTACTAGCGGGGTTCACAGATACGCAGTATTTT
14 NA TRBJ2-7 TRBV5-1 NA CASSFDLEGYEQYF TGCGCCAGCAGTTTTGATTTAGAGGGCTACGAGCAGTACTTC
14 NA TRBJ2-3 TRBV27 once CASSYTHLTDTQYF TGTGCCAGCAGTTACACGCACCTCACAGATACGCAGTATTTT
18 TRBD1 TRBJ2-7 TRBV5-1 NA CASSFSGTGPYPFHEQYF TGCGCCAGCAGCTTCTCCGGGACAGGGCCCTATCCCTTCCACGAGCAGTACTTC
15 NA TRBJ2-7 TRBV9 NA CASSVAGGLTYEQYF TGTGCCAGCAGCGTAGCAGGGGGGCTCACCTACGAGCAGTACTTC
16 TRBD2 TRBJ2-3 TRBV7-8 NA CASSLAGGRAPDTQYF TGTGCCAGCAGCTTAGCTGGCGGGAGGGCCCCAGATACGCAGTATTTT
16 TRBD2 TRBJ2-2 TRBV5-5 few CASSGLAFTNTGELFF TGTGCCAGCAGCGGACTAGCGTTTACAAACACCGGGGAGCTGTTTTTT
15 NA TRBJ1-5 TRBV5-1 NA CASSVGVNSNQPQHF TGCGCCAGCAGCGTGGGAGTCAATAGCAATCAGCCCCAGCATTTT
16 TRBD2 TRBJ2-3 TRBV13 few CASRQREGASTDTQYF TGTGCCAGCCGCCAGCGGGAGGGTGCGAGCACAGATACGCAGTATTTT
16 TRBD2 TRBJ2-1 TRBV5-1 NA CASSLVTPGGYNEQFF TGCGCCAGCAGCTTGGTGACCCCGGGGGGTTACAATGAGCAGTTCTTC
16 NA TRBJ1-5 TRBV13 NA CASSLGPRGRNQPQHF TGTGCCAGCAGCTTAGGCCCTAGGGGCAGAAATCAGCCCCAGCATTTT
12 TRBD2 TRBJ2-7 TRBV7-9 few CASSQTPGGPYF TGTGCCAGCAGCCAAACGCCGGGGGGTCCGTACTTC
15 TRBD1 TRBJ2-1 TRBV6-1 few CASSGTALVYNEQFF TGTGCCAGCAGCGGGACAGCACTCGTCTACAATGAGCAGTTCTTC
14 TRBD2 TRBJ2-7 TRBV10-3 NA CAISETSGPHEQYF TGTGCCATCAGTGAGACTAGCGGCCCCCACGAGCAGTACTTC
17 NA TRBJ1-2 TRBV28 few CASSLDSRTSVSYGYTF TGTGCCAGCAGTTTAGATTCGCGAACCTCGGTGAGCTATGGCTACACCTTC
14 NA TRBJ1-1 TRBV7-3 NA CASSPGHPNTEAFF TGTGCCAGCAGCCCGGGACATCCGAACACTGAAGCTTTCTTT
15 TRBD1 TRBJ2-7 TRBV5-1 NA CASSLGGQGPYEQYF TGCGCCAGCAGCTTGGGGGGACAGGGTCCCTACGAGCAGTACTTC
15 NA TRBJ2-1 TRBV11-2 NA CASSLRQAAYNEQFF TGTGCCAGCAGCTTAAGACAGGCTGCCTACAATGAGCAGTTCTTC
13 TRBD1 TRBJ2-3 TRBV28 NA CASTQGSTDTQYF TGTGCCAGCACACAGGGGAGCACAGATACGCAGTATTTT
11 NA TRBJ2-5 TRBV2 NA CASSPSGTQYF TGTGCCAGCAGTCCATCCGGTACCCAGTACTTC
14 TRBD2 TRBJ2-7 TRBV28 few CASIRLAGTYEQYF TGTGCCAGCATCCGACTAGCGGGAACCTACGAGCAGTACTTC
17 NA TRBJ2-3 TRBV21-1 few CASSILVLAMITDTQYF TGTGCCAGCAGCATCCTAGTACTAGCGATGATTACCGATACGCAGTATTTT
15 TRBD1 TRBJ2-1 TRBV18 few CASSPPRQGYNEQFF TGTGCCAGCTCACCACCTAGACAGGGTTACAATGAGCAGTTCTTC
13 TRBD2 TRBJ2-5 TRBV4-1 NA CASTSGPSETQYF TGCGCCAGCACTAGCGGGCCCTCGGAGACCCAGTACTTC
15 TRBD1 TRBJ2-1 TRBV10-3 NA CAISESTDRGGEQFF TGTGCCATCAGTGAGTCGACTGACAGGGGAGGTGAGCAGTTCTTC
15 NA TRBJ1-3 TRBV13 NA CASSLWGLGGNTIYF TGTGCCAGCAGCTTGTGGGGGCTAGGAGGAAACACCATATATTTT
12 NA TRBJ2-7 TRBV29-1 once CSVVAASYEEYF TGCAGCGTTGTGGCGGCCTCCTACGAGGAGTACTTC
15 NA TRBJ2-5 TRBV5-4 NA CASSLAGIMLETQYF TGTGCCAGCAGCTTGGCAGGGATTATGTTAGAGACCCAGTACTTC
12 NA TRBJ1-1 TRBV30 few CAWRVQGTEAFF TGTGCCTGGAGGGTACAGGGAACTGAAGCTTTCTTT
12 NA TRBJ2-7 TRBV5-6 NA CASSIRSAEQYF TGTGCCAGCAGCATCCGGTCCGCCGAGCAGTACTTC
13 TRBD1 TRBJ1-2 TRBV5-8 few CASRGQGYYGYTF TGTGCCAGCAGGGGACAGGGTTACTATGGCTACACCTTC
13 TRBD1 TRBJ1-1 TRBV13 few CASSGQGITEAFF TGTGCCAGCAGCGGACAGGGTATCACTGAAGCTTTCTTT
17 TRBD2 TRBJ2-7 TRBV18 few CASSPKTSGQSSYEQYF TGTGCCAGCTCACCAAAAACTAGCGGACAGAGCTCCTACGAGCAGTACTTC
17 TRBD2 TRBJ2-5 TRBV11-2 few CASSSRPGLAGQETQYF TGTGCCAGCAGCTCCAGACCGGGACTAGCGGGGCAAGAGACCCAGTACTTC
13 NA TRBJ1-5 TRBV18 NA CASSPLTDEPQHF TGTGCCAGCTCCCCTTTGACTGATGAGCCCCAGCATTTT
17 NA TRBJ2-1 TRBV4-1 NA CASSQVAATSSYNEQFF TGCGCCAGCAGCCAAGTGGCAGCGACGAGCTCCTACAATGAGCAGTTCTTC
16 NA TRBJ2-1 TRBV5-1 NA CASSLEVGYSNNEQFF TGCGCCAGCAGCTTGGAAGTAGGATACAGCAACAATGAGCAGTTCTTC
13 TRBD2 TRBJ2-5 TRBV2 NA CASSGLAGGRGDF TGTGCCAGCAGTGGACTAGCGGGAGGGCGGGGGGACTTC
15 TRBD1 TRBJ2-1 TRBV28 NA CASSSGQGRYNEQFF TGTGCCAGCAGCTCGGGACAGGGGCGTTACAATGAGCAGTTCTTC